Below, 18 T cell receptor beta chains from the same sample are listed, as sequenced in a study of technical replicates of blood from a handful of donors. This table comes from immunoSEQ multiplex PCR, and its TCRdb copy is limited to in-frame clones, with some not included. The top ten clones hold about 5.5% of a sample with more than 50,000 clones, 80% to 90% of them seen once. Specimen: PBMCs. The receptors derive from a human donor in good health. Some clones in this sample may be carry-over from other donors' samples.

This clone appeared a single time. V and J are TRBV7-8 and TRBJ1-4; 9 bases align to TRBD1. The germline V gene has CDR1 SGHVS and CDR2 FQNEAQ. This CDR3 is 16 amino acids long. Germline trimming cut 5 bases from V and 8 bases from J; bases unmatched to any gene: 12. CDR3 DNA: TGTGCCAGCAGCCAGAGAAGGGACAGGGTACTAGAAAAACTGTTTTTT. Translating gives CASSQRRDRVLEKLFF.

The genes are TRBV6-5 and TRBJ2-1; 11 nucleotides line up with TRBD2. Per the germline V gene, CDR1 is MNHEY and CDR2 is SVGAGI. The CDR3 runs to 15 residues. J was trimmed by 4 bases and V by 6 bases; bases with no gene match: 5. The CDR3, as DNA: TGTGCCAGCAGCCGCGGGACTAGCGGTTACAATGAGCAGTTCTTC. Translated: CASSRGTSGYNEQFF.

The CDR3 coding sequence is TGTGCCAGCAGCGCCAGACAGTCGCTGAACACCGGGGAGCTGTTTTTT. Its translation is CASSARQSLNTGELFF. This chain joins TRBV9 and TRBJ2-2, with TRBD1 as a possible D gene (5 bases). The germline V gene has CDR1 SGDLS and CDR2 YYNGEE. This CDR3 is 16 amino acids long. V shed 3 bases and J shed 1 base, with 13 bases lying between them. The full variable domain, with the rest looked up from reference TRBV9 and TRBJ2-2, is DSGVTQTPKHLITATGQRVTLRCSPRSGDLSVYWYQQSLDQGLQFLIQYYNGEERAKGNILERFSAQQFPDLHSELNLSSLELGDSALYFCASSARQSLNTGELFFGEGSRLTVL.

The chain employs TRBV10-3 and TRBJ2-7; perhaps TRBD2 as D (5 bases). This CDR3 has 12 amino acids. Germline loops: CDR1 ENHRY, CDR2 SYGVKD. The V gene lost 2 bases and the J gene lost 6 bases, with 8 bases spanning the gap. CDR3: CAISERGGEQYF. The CDR3 DNA reads as TGTGCCATCAGTGAGCGGGGTGGCGAGCAGTACTTC.

The gene calls are TRBV9 and TRBJ1-2; no clear D gene. The V and J ends lost 0 bases and 4 bases respectively, with 10 bases between them. The CDR3 has 14 amino acids. The germline V gene has CDR1 SGDLS and CDR2 YYNGEE. Here the CDR3 reads CASSVDEGRYGYTF. The CDR3, as DNA: TGTGCCAGCAGCGTAGACGAGGGCCGCTATGGCTACACCTTC. Using reference TRBV9 and TRBJ1-2 for the parts outside the CDR3, the full variable domain is DSGVTQTPKHLITATGQRVTLRCSPRSGDLSVYWYQQSLDQGLQFLIQYYNGEERAKGNILERFSAQQFPDLHSELNLSSLELGDSALYFCASSVDEGRYGYTFGSGTRLTVV.

The rearrangement joins TRBV7-2 to TRBJ2-7; D might be TRBD1 (6 bases). This CDR3 spans 13 amino acids. Germline V gives CDR1 SGHTA, CDR2 FQGNSA. Trimming pared 4 bases from V and 5 bases from J, leaving 12 bases between. CDR3 nucleotides: TGTGCCAGCAGCTCAGGGGTGGGGCACGAGCAGTACTTC. It encodes CASSSGVGHEQYF.

V is TRBV4-2 and J is TRBJ1-1, with a possible D match to TRBD1 (5 bases). Looked up from germline, CDR1 is LGHNA and CDR2 is YNFKEQ. CDR3 length: 16 residues. V shed 1 base and J shed 5 bases, with 17 bases lying between them. In nucleotides, the CDR3 is TGTGCCAGCAGCCAAGGGACCCCCTCAGGGTGGACTGAAGCTTTCTTT. Its translation is CASSQGTPSGWTEAFF.

This clone was picked up one time. The V call is TRBV7-6, the J call TRBJ2-2, with TRBD2 matching over 7 bases. Germline assignment: CDR1 SGHVS and CDR2 FNYEAQ. The CDR3 length is 13 residues. The V gene end was trimmed by 5 bases and the J gene end by 14 bases; junction bases not matched to a gene: 11. CDR3 DNA sequence: TGTGCCAGCAGCCCCGGGACTATCCCGCGACTGTTTTTT. It is translated as CASSPGTIPRLFF. The full variable domain, rest sourced from reference TRBV7-6 and TRBJ2-2, is GAGVSQSPRYKVTKRGQDVALRCDPISGHVSLYWYRQALGQGPEFLTYFNYEAQQDKSGLPNDRFSAERPEGSISTLTIQRTEQRDSAMYRCASSPGTIPRLFFGEGSRLTVL.

The V and J genes are TRBV5-1 and TRBJ1-1; 9 bases are shared with TRBD1. The CDR3 has 13 residues. The ends lost 5 bases at V and 6 bases at J; junction bases unmatched: 5. The V gene's germline CDR1 is SGHRS and CDR2 YFSETQ. CDR3 bases: TGCGCCAGCAGAGGGACAGGGATCTCTGAAGCTTTCTTT. This translates into CASRGTGISEAFF.

V and J are TRBV11-2 and TRBJ1-2; maybe TRBD1 (5 bases). Trimming took off 0 bases at V and 8 bases at J, with 10 bases between the two ends. There are 13 residues in the CDR3. Germline assignment: CDR1 SGHAT and CDR2 FQNNGV. The CDR3 sequence is CASSLDPGGGYTF. The CDR3 coding sequence is TGTGCCAGCAGCTTAGACCCGGGGGGGGGCTACACCTTC.

The chain combines TRBV6-4 with TRBJ2-2; 9 nucleotides align to TRBD2. The junction had 6 bases not matched to a gene; V was cut back by 8 bases and J by 5 bases. Germline CDR1 and CDR2: MRHNA and SNTAGT. This CDR3 comprises 14 residues. The CDR3 sequence is CASRPAGGTGELFF. The CDR3 DNA reads as TGTGCCAGCCGTCCAGCGGGGGGTACCGGGGAGCTGTTTTTT.

The chain carries TRBV11-3 and TRBJ2-7, with 7 bases that match TRBD1. CDR1 and CDR2 (germline): SGHNT, YENEEA. The V gene end was trimmed by 2 bases and the J gene end by 2 bases; junction bases not matched to a gene: 6. The CDR3 is 15 amino acids. The CDR3 nucleotides are TGTGCCAGCAGCTTACTACCCGGGACAGCCTACGAGCAGTACTTC. This encodes CASSLLPGTAYEQYF. Combining the CDR3 with reference TRBV11-3 and TRBJ2-7 gives the whole variable domain EAGVVQSPRYKIIEKKQPVAFWCNPISGHNTLYWYLQNLGQGPELLIRYENEEAVDDSQLPKDRFSAERLKGVDSTLKIQPAELGDSAVYLCASSLLPGTAYEQYFGPGTRLTVT.

The CDR3 DNA reads TGCGCCAGCAGCTTGTTAGTGGAGACCCAGTACTTC. This gives the protein CASSLLVETQYF. The V gene is TRBV5-1, the J gene TRBJ2-5; D not certain. Trimming took off 1 base at V and 5 bases at J, with 6 bases between the two ends. The CDR3 totals 12 residues. CDR1 and CDR2 (germline): SGHRS, YFSETQ.

This clone appeared a single time. The chain uses TRBV19 and TRBJ2-7, with D possibly TRBD2 on 5 matching bases. The CDR3 spans 13 residues. V lost 4 bases and J lost 2, with 9 bases in between. CDR1 and CDR2 from the germline V gene are LNHDA and SQIVND (reference sequence). CDR3 sequence: CASSTRVAYEQYF. The CDR3 DNA sequence: TGTGCCAGTAGTACGAGGGTTGCCTACGAGCAGTACTTC.

A single count supports this clone. The chain combines TRBV25-1 with TRBJ1-1; TRBD1 might be the D (6 bases). This CDR3 is 13 amino acids long. Germline V CDR1 and CDR2: MGHDK, SYGVNS. Trimming removed 2 bases at V and 8 bases at J, with 12 bases between. The chain's CDR3 is CASSEGGRGEAFF. DNA of the CDR3: TGTGCCAGCAGTGAAGGGGGGAGGGGGGAAGCTTTCTTT. The complete variable domain, with remaining parts taken from reference TRBV25-1 and TRBJ1-1, reads EADIYQTPRYLVIGTGKKITLECSQTMGHDKMYWYQQDPGMELHLIHYSYGVNSTEKGDLSSESTVSRIRTEHFPLTLESARPSHTSQYLCASSEGGRGEAFFGQGTRLTVV.

This rearrangement joins TRBV4-2 to TRBJ2-7; 10 bases are shared with TRBD2. This CDR3 contains 16 residues. Per the germline V gene, CDR1 is LGHNA and CDR2 is YNFKEQ. V lost 5 bases to trimming and J lost 9 bases; unmatched junction nucleotides: 16. CDR3 in amino acids: CASSEGGLAGEPGQYF. The DNA for the CDR3 is TGTGCCAGCAGCGAGGGCGGGCTAGCGGGAGAACCCGGGCAGTACTTC.

The rearrangement joins TRBV6-1 to TRBJ2-3; 12 bases are shared with TRBD2. Trimming removed 4 bases from V and 4 bases from J; junction bases left unmatched: 6. Germline loops: CDR1 MNHNS, CDR2 SASEGT. The CDR3 is 16 residues long. CDR3 DNA: TGTGCCAGCAGTGCCTACCTAGCGGGAGGGCCAGATACGCAGTATTTT. Translated, it gives CASSAYLAGGPDTQYF.

The chain couples TRBV6-1 to TRBJ1-5; 7 nucleotides line up with TRBD1. This CDR3 spans 13 amino acids. The ends lost 4 bases at V and 5 bases at J; junction bases unmatched: 2. Germline loops: CDR1 MNHNS, CDR2 SASEGT. This chain's CDR3 is CASSVTGDQPQHF. As DNA, the CDR3 is TGTGCCAGCAGTGTTACAGGGGATCAGCCCCAGCATTTT.